This TCR beta chain was retrieved from a study of blood T cell repertoires in COVID-19. Study information: There were acute and convalescent COVID-19 samples, and they came from the United States, Italy and Spain.

J gave up 5 bases and V 0 bases, and 4 bases lay outside the gene matches. The germline V gene encodes CDR1 MGHRA and CDR2 YSYEKL. The CDR3 contains 15 residues. Here immunoSEQ multiplex PCR was the method, and the copy in TCRdb shows in-frame clones only, minus some. This repertoire shows approximately 200,000 clones, approximately 85% found once; its top ten account for 9.5% to 12%. The sequencing input was peripheral blood. The sequence was collected from a human donor with active or convalescent COVID-19. The donor label of this sample is uncertain. V gene TRBV4-1 combines with J gene TRBJ2-5; TRBD2 agrees at 9 bases. Written as DNA, the CDR3 is TGCGCCAGCAGCCAAGACAGCGGGAGGAGGGAGACCCAGTACTTC. Amino acid sequence: CASSQDSGRRETQYF.